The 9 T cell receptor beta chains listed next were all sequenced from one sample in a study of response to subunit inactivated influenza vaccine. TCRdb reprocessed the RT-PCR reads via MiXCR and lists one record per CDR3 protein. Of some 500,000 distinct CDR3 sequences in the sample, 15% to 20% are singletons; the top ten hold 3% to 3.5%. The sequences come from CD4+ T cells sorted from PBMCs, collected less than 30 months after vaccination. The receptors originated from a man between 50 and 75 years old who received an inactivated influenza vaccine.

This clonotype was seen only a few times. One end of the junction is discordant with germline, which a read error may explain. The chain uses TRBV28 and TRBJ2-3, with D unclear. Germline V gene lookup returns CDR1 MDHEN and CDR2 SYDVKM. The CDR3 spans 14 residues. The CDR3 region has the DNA TGTGCCAGCAGTTTGTCCCCCCCTATAGGATACGCAGTATTT. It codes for CASSLSPPIGYAVF.

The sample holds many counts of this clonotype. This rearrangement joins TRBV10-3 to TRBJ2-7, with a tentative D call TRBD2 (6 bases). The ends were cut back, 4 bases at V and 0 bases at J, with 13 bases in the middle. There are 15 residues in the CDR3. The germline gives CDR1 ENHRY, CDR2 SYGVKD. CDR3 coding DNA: TGTGCCATCAGTGGGGGGACTGCTAGCTCCTACGAGCAGTACTTC. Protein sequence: CAISGGTASSYEQYF.

The DNA of the CDR3 is TGCAGTGCTAGAGTGTATAGGGCCACAGATACGCAGTATTTT. This translates into CSARVYRATDTQYF. The chain joins TRBV20-1 to TRBJ2-3, with D hard to call. The CDR3 consists of 14 residues. The V end lost 1 base, the J end lost 2 bases, and 10 bases lay between the germline ends. The germline V gene has CDR1 DFQATT and CDR2 SNEGSKA (reference sequence).

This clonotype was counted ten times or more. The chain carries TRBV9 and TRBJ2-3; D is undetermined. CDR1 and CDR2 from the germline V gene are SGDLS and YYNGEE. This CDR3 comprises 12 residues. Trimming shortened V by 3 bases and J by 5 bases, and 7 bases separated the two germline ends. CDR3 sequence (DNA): TGTGCCAGCAGCGCCCCCGGAGATACGCAGTATTTT. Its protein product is CASSAPGDTQYF.

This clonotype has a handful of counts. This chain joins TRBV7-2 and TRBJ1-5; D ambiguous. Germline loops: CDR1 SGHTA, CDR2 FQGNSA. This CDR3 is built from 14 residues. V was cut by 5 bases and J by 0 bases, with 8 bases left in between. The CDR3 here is CASSREYSNQPQHF. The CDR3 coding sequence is TGTGCCAGCAGCCGGGAGTATAGCAATCAGCCCCAGCATTTT.

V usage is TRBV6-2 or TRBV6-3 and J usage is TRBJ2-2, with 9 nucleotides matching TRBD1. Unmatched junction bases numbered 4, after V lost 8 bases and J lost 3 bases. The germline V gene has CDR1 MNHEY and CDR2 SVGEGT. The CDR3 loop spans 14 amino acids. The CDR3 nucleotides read TGTGCCAGCCACCGGACAGGGGACACCGGGGAGCTGTTTTTT. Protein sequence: CASHRTGDTGELFF.

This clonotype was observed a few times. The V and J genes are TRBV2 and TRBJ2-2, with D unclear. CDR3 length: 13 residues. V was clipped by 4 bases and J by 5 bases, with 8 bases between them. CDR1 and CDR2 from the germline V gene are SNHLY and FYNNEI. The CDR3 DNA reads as TGTGCCAGCAGTGCCGGGCCTACCGGGGAGCTGTTTTTT. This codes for CASSAGPTGELFF.

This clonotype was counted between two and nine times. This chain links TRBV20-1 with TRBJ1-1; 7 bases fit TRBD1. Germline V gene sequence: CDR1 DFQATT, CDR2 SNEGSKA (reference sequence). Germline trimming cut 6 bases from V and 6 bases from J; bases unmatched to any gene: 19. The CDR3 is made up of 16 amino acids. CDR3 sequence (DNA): TGCAGTGCCCGGGGCTACAGGGGTGTCGGGGACGCTGAAGCTTTCTTT. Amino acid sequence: CSARGYRGVGDAEAFF.

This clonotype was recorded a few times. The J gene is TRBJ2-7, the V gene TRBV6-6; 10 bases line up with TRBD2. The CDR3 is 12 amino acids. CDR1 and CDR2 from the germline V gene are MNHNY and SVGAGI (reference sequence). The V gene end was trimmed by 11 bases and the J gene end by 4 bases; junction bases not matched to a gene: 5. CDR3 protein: CAASGRRYEQYF. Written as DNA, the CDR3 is TGTGCCGCTAGCGGGAGACGTTACGAGCAGTACTTC.